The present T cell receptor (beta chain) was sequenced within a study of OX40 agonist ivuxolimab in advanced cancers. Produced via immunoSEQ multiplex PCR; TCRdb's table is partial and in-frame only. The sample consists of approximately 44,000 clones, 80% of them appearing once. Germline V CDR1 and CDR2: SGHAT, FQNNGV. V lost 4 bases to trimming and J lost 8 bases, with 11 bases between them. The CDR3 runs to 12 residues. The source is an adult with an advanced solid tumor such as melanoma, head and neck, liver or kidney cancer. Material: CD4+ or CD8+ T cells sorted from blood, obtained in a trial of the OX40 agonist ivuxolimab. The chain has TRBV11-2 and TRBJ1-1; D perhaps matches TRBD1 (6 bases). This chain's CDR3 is CASSSQGYEAFF. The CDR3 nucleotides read TGTGCCAGCAGCTCACAGGGATACGAAGCTTTCTTT.